Below are 5 T cell receptor beta chains sequenced from a single sample in a study of Graves' ophthalmopathy and Graves' hyperthyroidism. Using RNA transcripts, the TCR beta CDR3 regions were amplified. An initial RT-PCR round employing HTBI primers preceded a second-round multiplex PCR. TCRdb re-derived calls from the multiplex PCR reads in MiXCR, one entry per CDR3 protein. The data hold about 220,000 distinct CDR3 sequences, with about 22% observed a single time. The source material was peripheral blood. These receptors were taken from a woman aged 45-60 years with Graves' ophthalmopathy.

This clonotype was recorded at least ten times. The chain couples TRBV10-3 to TRBJ2-7; D unresolved. The V gene lost 6 bases and the J gene lost 5 bases, with 14 bases spanning the gap. Germline-derived CDR1 and CDR2 are ENHRY and SYGVKD. The CDR3 runs 13 residues. The chain's CDR3 is CAISVGGSNEQYF. CDR3 sequence (DNA): TGTGCCATCAGCGTCGGTGGGTCTAACGAGCAGTACTTC.

This clonotype was detected ten times or more. The chain recombines TRBV28 with TRBJ2-5, with no clear D. Per germline, CDR1 MDHEN and CDR2 SYDVKM. V was shortened by 6 bases and J by 1 base, with 6 bases between the two germline ends. This CDR3 has 12 residues. The CDR3 DNA reads TGTGCCAGCAGCGAGGCCCAAGAGACCCAGTACTTC. It is translated as CASSEAQETQYF.

The V gene is TRBV5-1, the J gene TRBJ1-1; D might be TRBD1 (5 bases). Germline V gene data show CDR1 as SGHRS and CDR2 as YFSETQ. Trimming pared 10 bases from V and 1 base from J, leaving 14 bases between. The CDR3 totals 13 residues. This chain's CDR3 is CASQGTANTEAFF. The CDR3 region has the DNA TGCGCCTCCCAAGGGACGGCGAACACTGAAGCTTTCTTT.

This clonotype was recorded many times. It is likely a read error, because the conserved phenylalanine at the end of the CDR3 is missing. The chain combines TRBV20-1 with TRBJ2-7; 7 nucleotides align to TRBD2. The J segment lost 1 base and the V segment lost 3 bases, leaving 3 bases of the junction unmatched. The CDR3 length is 13 residues. From germline, CDR1 is DFQATT and CDR2 SNEGSKA (reference sequence). The CDR3 sequence: CSARGRASYEQYL. The CDR3 coding sequence is TGCAGTGCTAGGGGGAGGGCTTCCTACGAGCAGTACCTC.

This clonotype was seen many times. The J gene is TRBJ1-1, the V gene TRBV6-4; TRBD1 might be the D (5 bases). Looked up from germline, CDR1 is MRHNA and CDR2 is SNTAGT. This CDR3 has 17 amino acids. V gave up 6 bases and J gave up 9 bases, with 29 bases separating them. CDR3 loop: CASSSKNQGSIAIKAFF. The CDR3 coding sequence is TGTGCCAGCAGCAGCAAAAACCAGGGATCAATAGCTATCAAAGCTTTCTTT.